Listed here are 3 T cell receptor beta chains from one sample, sequenced in a study of blood T cell repertoires in COVID-19. Libraries were prepared by immunoSEQ multiplex PCR; TCRdb keeps only in-frame clonotypes and omits some of them. The sample holds 50,000 to 55,000 clones, 89% seen once. The sequenced sample consisted of peripheral blood. Source of these receptors: a man in his sixties with active COVID-19.

CDR3 nucleotide sequence: TGTGCCAGCAGCAAAGAGGGACTAGCGGGAGGGCCGACCAAAAACATTCAGTACTTC. It translates to CASSKEGLAGGPTKNIQYF. This chain links TRBV21-1 with TRBJ2-4; the table's D call of TRBD2 was not tested on the DNA. TRBV21-1 is designated a pseudogene. The CDR3 length is 19 residues.

The chain joins TRBV13 to TRBJ2-5; 9 bases map to TRBD2. The CDR3 loop spans 15 amino acids. The junction had 8 bases not matched to a gene; V was cut back by 5 bases and J by 4 bases. Germline CDR1 and CDR2: PRHDT and FYEKMQ (reference sequence). The CDR3 nucleotides are TGTGCCAGCAGCCCCCCATTGACTAGCGGAGAGACCCAGTACTTC. This encodes CASSPPLTSGETQYF. The full variable domain, completed using reference TRBV13 and TRBJ2-5, is AAGVIQSPRHLIKEKRETATLKCYPIPRHDTVYWYQQGPGQDPQFLISFYEKMQSDKGSIPDRFSAQQFSDYHSELNMSSLELGDSALYFCASSPPLTSGETQYFGPGTRLLVL.

V gene TRBV19 combines with J gene TRBJ1-2; 8 nucleotides agree with TRBD1. This CDR3 has 15 amino acids. Germline assignment: CDR1 LNHDA and CDR2 SQIVND (reference sequence). With V trimmed by 8 bases and J by 0 bases, 8 bases remained unmatched. The CDR3 here is CASGQGRQANYGYTF. The CDR3 DNA sequence: TGTGCCAGTGGACAGGGCCGACAAGCTAACTATGGCTACACCTTC.